These 8 T cell receptor beta chains share one sample of origin, sequenced in a study of blood T cell repertoires in COVID-19. Data came from immunoSEQ multiplex PCR; TCRdb stores just in-frame clones and leaves some out. Of about 180,000 clones listed, over 75% were seen once; the top ten hold approximately 5.1%. Sequenced sample: PBMCs or T cells enriched from blood (not recorded which). These receptors all stem from a woman between 40 and 55 years old with acute COVID-19.

The CDR3 DNA follows: TGCGCCAGCAGCTCCCCCAACACGAACACTGAAGCTTTCTTT. It specifies CASSSPNTNTEAFF. This rearrangement joins TRBV5-1 to TRBJ1-1; D gene ambiguous. The CDR3 is 14 amino acids. Germline loops: CDR1 SGHRS, CDR2 YFSETQ. The V end was cut by 3 bases, the J end by 1 base, with 10 bases between.

V usage is TRBV4-2 and J usage is TRBJ1-1, with TRBD1 identical over 7 bases. V dropped 0 bases and J dropped 5; count of bases not matched to a gene: 6. CDR3 size: 15 residues. CDR1 and CDR2 (germline): LGHNA, YNFKEQ. CDR3 in DNA: TGTGCCAGCAGCCAAGATGGAGGGGGCGAGACTGAAGCTTTCTTT. This translates into CASSQDGGGETEAFF.

The chain has TRBV19 and TRBJ2-3; maybe TRBD1 (6 bases). CDR3 length equals 14 residues. Germline V gives CDR1 LNHDA, CDR2 SQIVND (reference sequence). V lost 5 bases and J lost 5, with 14 bases in between. CDR3 in DNA: TGTGCCAGTAGTCCCCCAAACAGGGTAGATACGCAGTATTTT. Amino acid sequence: CASSPPNRVDTQYF.

The V call is TRBV24-1, the J call TRBJ2-1; 8 positions agree with TRBD2. The V segment lost 1 base and the J segment 8 bases; nucleotides outside the gene matches: 6. This CDR3 is built from 15 residues. Germline V gene lookup returns CDR1 KGHDR and CDR2 SFDVKD. The CDR3 nucleotides read TGTGCCACCAGTGATTTTAAGCGGGAGCTTCATGAGCAGTTCTTC. Protein product: CATSDFKRELHEQFF.

The chain combines TRBV11-2 with TRBJ2-7; 8 nucleotides align to TRBD2. This CDR3 is built from 14 residues. V trimming: 2 bases; J trimming: 6 bases; junction bases outside the gene matches: 6. Germline V gene sequence: CDR1 SGHAT, CDR2 FQNNGV. The CDR3 here is CASSLLAGLGEQYF. CDR3 DNA sequence: TGTGCCAGCAGCTTACTAGCGGGCCTTGGCGAGCAGTACTTC.

The chain combines TRBV5-6 with TRBJ1-3; D is undetermined. The CDR3 totals 13 residues. Trimming took off 4 bases at V and 3 bases at J, with 8 bases between the two ends. Germline loops: CDR1 SGHDT, CDR2 YYEEEE. CDR3 coding DNA: TGTGCCAGCAGCCTCCGGGGTGGAAACACCATATATTTT. Translating gives CASSLRGGNTIYF.

This clone has only a few counts. This chain joins TRBV2 and TRBJ2-1; perhaps TRBD1 as D (6 bases). Germline values: CDR1 SNHLY, CDR2 FYNNEI. The length of the CDR3 is 15 residues. The germline V and J ends were trimmed by 4 bases and 1 base, with 11 bases remaining between them. The CDR3, as DNA: TGTGCCAGCAGTGGACAGAGGGGGTCCTACAATGAGCAGTTCTTC. Its translation: CASSGQRGSYNEQFF.

V is TRBV3-1 (or the pseudogene TRBV3-2) and J is TRBJ1-6; TRBD1 aligns across 7 bases. V gave up 4 bases and J gave up 7 bases; unmatched junction bases: 4. Germline V CDR1 and CDR2: LGHDT, YNNKEL (reference sequence). The length of the CDR3 is 14 residues. The CDR3 coding sequence is TGTGCCAGCAGCCTCGGACAGGAGAATTCACCCCTCCACTTT. It codes for CASSLGQENSPLHF.